The 12 T cell receptor beta chains below were found in one sample sequenced in a study of regulatory T cells in long-lasting Graves disease. Arm-PCR with iRepertoire HTBI primers amplified the CDR3 regions for these TCR beta libraries. One entry per CDR3 protein results from TCRdb running MiXCR on the multiplex PCR reads. The data show 390,000 or so distinct CDR3 sequences, with roughly 25% seen just once and 25% to 30% held by the top ten. Sample time point: persistent/refractory GD, antithyroid drugs over 5 years with positive TRAb. Generation of the TCR library employed RNA extracted from PBMCs. The sequenced sample was peripheral blood mononuclear cells (PBMCs), obtained when the disease was refractory, from a patient treated with antithyroid drugs. Source of these receptors: a woman aged 40 to 55 with Graves disease.

This clonotype has just a few counts. The genes are TRBV11-1 and TRBJ2-2; TRBD2 agrees at 8 bases. This CDR3 contains 16 residues. V lost 1 base and J lost 4; bases outside the gene matches: 5. Germline V gene sequence: CDR1 SGHAT, CDR2 FQDESV (reference sequence). The CDR3 DNA reads TGTGCCAGCAGCTTAGTGGCGGGAGGAATCACCGGGGAGCTGTTTTTT. Encoded protein: CASSLVAGGITGELFF.

This clonotype was recorded at least ten times. The chain couples TRBV27 to TRBJ1-2; D not certain. V lost 3 bases, J lost 7 bases, and 15 bases lay in between. The germline gives CDR1 MNHEY, CDR2 SMNVEV (reference sequence). This CDR3 has 14 amino acids. CDR3 nucleotides: TGTGCCAGCAGTTTCGGCGTTGTAAGGGTTGGCTACACCTTC. This encodes CASSFGVVRVGYTF.

This clonotype was picked up a small number of times. This chain connects TRBV2 to TRBJ2-3; D unclear. Germline V gene sequence: CDR1 SNHLY, CDR2 FYNNEI. The CDR3 loop spans 20 amino acids. Deletions cut 8 bases from V and 0 bases from J, with 30 bases between. CDR3 region: CASEPPPWKESRQSTDTQYF. The CDR3 DNA reads as TGTGCCAGCGAACCCCCGCCTTGGAAGGAATCACGACAAAGCACAGATACGCAGTATTTT.

In this sample, this clonotype turned up many times. This rearrangement joins TRBV6-1 to TRBJ2-5; D not certain. Between the trimmed V and J ends, which lost 1 base and 6 bases, there was a span of 15 bases. The CDR3 runs to 15 residues. Germline V gene lookup returns CDR1 MNHNS and CDR2 SASEGT. CDR3 in amino acids: CASSEGPQFGKTQYF. CDR3 nucleotides: TGTGCCAGCAGTGAAGGCCCCCAGTTTGGTAAGACCCAGTACTTC.

The chain carries TRBV4-1 and TRBJ2-5, with 9 bases aligning to TRBD2. The CDR3 consists of 16 residues. Germline V gene sequence: CDR1 MGHRA, CDR2 YSYEKL. Trimming cost V 4 bases and J 1 base; bases outside gene matches: 7. The CDR3 nucleotides are TGCGCCAGCAGCCGGAAGAGCGGGGGGTTCCAAGAGACCCAGTACTTC. Translating it yields CASSRKSGGFQETQYF.

This clonotype was seen only a few times. The J gene is TRBJ2-5, the V gene TRBV7-8; weak D call: TRBD1 (6 bases). Trimming pared 3 bases from V and 4 bases from J, leaving 21 bases between. This CDR3 has 17 amino acids. CDR1 and CDR2 (germline): SGHVS, FQNEAQ. The CDR3 DNA reads as TGTGCCAGCAGCTTGTATTCTCTAACAGGGCGACCAGAGACCCAGTACTTC. It encodes CASSLYSLTGRPETQYF.

This clonotype was seen ten or more times. V and J are TRBV11-2 and TRBJ1-5; no clear D gene. Trimming pared 3 bases from V and 2 bases from J, leaving 8 bases between. Germline V gene lookup returns CDR1 SGHAT and CDR2 FQNNGV. This CDR3 comprises 14 residues. The CDR3 coding sequence is TGTGCCAGCAGCTTTACGGGCGGCAATCAGCCCCAGCATTTT. Translating gives CASSFTGGNQPQHF.

This clonotype was found a few times. The gene calls are TRBV5-6 and TRBJ2-7, with 15 bases that match TRBD2. The CDR3 spans 17 residues. The trim removed 3 bases at V and 4 bases at J, leaving 8 bases unmatched. Germline lookup yields CDR1 SGHDT and CDR2 YYEEEE. CDR3 sequence reads: CASSSKGLAGGWYEQYF. Here the CDR3 DNA reads TGTGCCAGCAGCTCGAAAGGACTAGCGGGAGGGTGGTACGAGCAGTACTTC. The full variable domain, in which reference TRBV5-6 and TRBJ2-7 provide the parts outside the CDR3, is DAGVTQSPTHLIKTRGQQVTLRCSPKSGHDTVSWYQQALGQGPQFIFQYYEEEERQRGNFPDRFSGHQFPNYSSELNVNALLLGDSALYLCASSSKGLAGGWYEQYFGPGTRLTVT.

This clonotype appeared many times. V and J are TRBV12-3 or TRBV12-4 and TRBJ1-1; D gene ambiguous. The V end was cut by 7 bases, the J end by 6 bases, with 18 bases between. CDR3 size: 14 residues. The CDR3 region has the DNA TGTGCCAGCACCGAGGTCCCCGACGCCGCTGAAGCTTTCTTT. This sequence encodes CASTEVPDAAEAFF.

This clonotype has only a few counts. This chain links TRBV3-1 with TRBJ2-7, with D unclear. The V end lost 0 bases, the J end lost 2 bases, and 11 bases lay between the germline ends. The CDR3 length is 15 residues. Germline V gene data show CDR1 as LGHDT and CDR2 as YNNKEL (reference sequence). The CDR3 protein is CASSQDRYPPYEQYF. CDR3 in DNA: TGTGCCAGCAGCCAAGATCGTTACCCCCCCTACGAGCAGTACTTC.

This rearrangement joins TRBV28 to TRBJ2-7; weak D call: TRBD1 (5 bases). CDR3 length equals 15 residues. Trimming left V 5 bases short and J 4 bases short, with 18 bases between. Germline CDR1 reads MDHEN; CDR2 reads SYDVKM. The CDR3 loop reads CASSPQGKRAYEQYF. Written as DNA, the CDR3 is TGTGCCAGCAGTCCTCAGGGAAAAAGGGCTTACGAGCAGTACTTC.

This clonotype was found a few times. The chain employs TRBV29-1 and TRBJ1-3; no reliable D call. Germline loops: CDR1 SQVTM, CDR2 ANQGSEA. V was pared by 8 bases and J by 3 bases, with 8 bases between. The CDR3 length is 11 residues. The CDR3 DNA sequence: TGCAGCTTCAGTTATGGAAACACCATATATTTT. Its translation is CSFSYGNTIYF.